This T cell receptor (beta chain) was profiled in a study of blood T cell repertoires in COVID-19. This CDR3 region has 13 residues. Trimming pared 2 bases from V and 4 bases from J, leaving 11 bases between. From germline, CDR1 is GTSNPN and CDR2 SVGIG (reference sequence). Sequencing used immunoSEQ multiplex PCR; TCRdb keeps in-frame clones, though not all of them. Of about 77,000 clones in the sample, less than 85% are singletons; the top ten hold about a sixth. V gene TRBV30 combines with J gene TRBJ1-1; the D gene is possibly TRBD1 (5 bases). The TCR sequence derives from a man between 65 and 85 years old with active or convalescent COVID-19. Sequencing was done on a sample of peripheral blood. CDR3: CAWSTQGGTEAFF. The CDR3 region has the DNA TGTGCCTGGAGTACCCAGGGAGGCACTGAAGCTTTCTTT.